Each of the 24 T cell receptor beta chains below was sequenced from the same sample in a study of blood T cell repertoires in COVID-19. Sequencing was performed with immunoSEQ multiplex PCR; in TCRdb, only in-frame clones are kept and a portion is missing. Here the sample spans a few hundred thousand clones, around 88% being singletons. The sequencing sample was made of PBMCs or T cells enriched from blood (not recorded which). The origin of the receptors is a middle-aged woman with acute COVID-19.

This chain joins TRBV18 and TRBJ1-1; D ambiguous. The V end was cut by 3 bases, the J end by 4 bases, with 6 bases between. Germline assignment: CDR1 KGHSH and CDR2 LQKENI. The length of the CDR3 is 12 residues. CDR3 nucleotide sequence: TGTGCCAGCTCACCGGCAGTCACTGAAGCTTTCTTT. Its translation is CASSPAVTEAFF. Based on the CDR3 plus reference TRBV18 and TRBJ1-1, the full variable domain is NAGVMQNPRHLVRRRGQEARLRCSPMKGHSHVYWYRQLPEEGLKFMVYLQKENIIDESGMPKERFSAEFPKEGPSILRIQQVVRGDSAAYFCASSPAVTEAFFGQGTRLTVV.

Here the CDR3 reads CASSESLAGLVQYV. As DNA, the CDR3 is TGTGCCAGCAGTGAAAGTTTAGCGGGTCTTGTGCAGTACGTC. The V gene is TRBV6-1, the J gene TRBJ2-7; the match to TRBD2 covers 7 bases. The J segment lost 9 bases and the V segment lost 2 bases, leaving 10 bases of the junction unmatched. CDR3 length: 14 amino acids. CDR1 is MNHNS and CDR2 is SASEGT in the germline V gene.

The chain has TRBV3-1 (or the pseudogene TRBV3-2) and TRBJ2-1; 10 bases are shared with TRBD2. The J segment lost 15 bases and the V segment lost 3 bases, leaving 5 bases of the junction unmatched. Looked up from germline, CDR1 is LGHDT and CDR2 is YNNKEL (reference sequence). The CDR3 runs 12 residues. The CDR3 here is CASSQEREGAFF. The CDR3 DNA reads TGTGCCAGCAGCCAGGAGCGGGAGGGCGCGTTCTTC.

This sequence joins TRBV10-3 and TRBJ2-1; 8 bases map to TRBD2. This CDR3 comprises 16 residues. Trimming removed 4 bases from V and 1 base from J; junction bases left unmatched: 6. CDR1 is ENHRY, CDR2 SYGVKD, per germline. This chain's CDR3 is CAISVSLAGSYNEQFF. DNA of the CDR3: TGTGCCATCAGTGTAAGTCTAGCGGGTTCCTACAATGAGCAGTTCTTC.

In regard to this clone: Other nucleotide sequences from this sample produce the same CDR3. This rearrangement joins TRBV5-1 to TRBJ2-1; 12 bases align to TRBD1. The germline V gene has CDR1 SGHRS and CDR2 YFSETQ. The CDR3 totals 15 residues. With 4 bases clipped from V and 5 bases from J, the junction kept 4 bases outside the gene matches. The CDR3 DNA reads TGCGCCAGCAGCCCGGGACAGGGGGCTCACAATGAGCAGTTCTTC. Translating it yields CASSPGQGAHNEQFF.

This rearrangement joins TRBV10-3 to TRBJ2-7, with a tentative D call TRBD2 (5 bases). V dropped 3 bases and J dropped 4 bases, with 16 bases sitting between them. Germline CDR1 ENHRY, CDR2 SYGVKD. The CDR3 totals 15 residues. CDR3 residues: CAISELDRGLYEQYV. In DNA, the CDR3 is TGTGCCATCAGTGAACTGGACCGAGGACTGTACGAGCAGTACGTC.

The rearrangement uses TRBV4-1 and TRBJ1-2; tentatively, D is TRBD1 (6 bases). Germline CDR1 reads MGHRA; CDR2 reads YSYEKL. Trimming left V 4 bases short and J 3 bases short, with 15 bases between. CDR3 length equals 15 residues. The CDR3 bases are TGCGCCAGCAGCCTCTGGGGGGGGCAGGACTATGGCTACACCTTC. Translated, it gives CASSLWGGQDYGYTF.

This clone was counted a single time. This chain joins TRBV11-2 and TRBJ2-7, with TRBD2 as a possible D gene (5 bases). This CDR3 is built from 16 residues. Trimming cost V 6 bases and J 5 bases, with 23 bases left between them. CDR1 is SGHAT, CDR2 FQNNGV, per germline. CDR3 region: CASRPSTGKSANEQYF. The CDR3 region has the DNA TGTGCCAGCAGACCTTCTACCGGGAAATCTGCTAACGAGCAGTACTTC.

The chain uses TRBV4-1 and TRBJ2-1, with a tentative D call TRBD2 (5 bases). From germline, CDR1 is MGHRA and CDR2 YSYEKL. The CDR3 loop spans 12 amino acids. V lost 5 bases, J lost 10 bases, and 12 bases lay in between. CDR3 bases: TGCGCCAGCAGCTCAAGTTCGGGGGAGCAGTTCTTC. Translated, it gives CASSSSSGEQFF.

The V call is TRBV6-1, the J call TRBJ2-1; a possible D gene is TRBD1 (5 bases). The CDR3 sequence is 14 residues long. Germline CDR1 and CDR2: MNHNS and SASEGT. V shed 10 bases and J shed 0 bases, with 13 bases lying between them. CDR3: CATQAGLSYNEQFF. The CDR3 DNA is TGTGCCACACAGGCTGGTCTCTCCTACAATGAGCAGTTCTTC.

This clone was seen a few times. The CDR3 sequence: CASRPLSSYNEQFF. The CDR3 region has the DNA TGTGCCAGCAGGCCCCTGAGCTCCTACAATGAGCAGTTCTTC. The V and J genes are TRBV9 and TRBJ2-1; no reliable D call. Per germline, CDR1 SGDLS and CDR2 YYNGEE. The ends were cut back, 5 bases at V and 0 bases at J, with 9 bases in the middle. CDR3 size: 14 residues.

V usage is TRBV7-6 and J usage is TRBJ2-2, with 8 bases lining up with TRBD2. V shed 8 bases and J 7 bases; nucleotides not matched to a gene: 9. The CDR3 has 14 residues. The germline V gene has CDR1 SGHVS and CDR2 FNYEAQ. CDR3 in amino acids: CASLRAGGRGELFF. As DNA, the CDR3 is TGTGCCAGCTTACGGGCGGGAGGCCGCGGGGAGCTGTTTTTT.

A few counts support this clone. J is TRBJ2-1 and V is TRBV4-1, with TRBD2 identical over 9 bases. Germline assignment: CDR1 MGHRA and CDR2 YSYEKL. Trimming cost V 4 bases and J 9 bases; bases outside gene matches: 16. CDR3 length: 17 residues. The CDR3 region has the DNA TGCGCCAGCAGCCCCCCCCGGGCACTAGCGGGTTGGGGTGAGCAGTTCTTC. It yields the protein CASSPPRALAGWGEQFF.

The J gene is TRBJ2-3, the V gene TRBV5-1; a weak D match, TRBD1 (5 bases). With 1 base removed from V and 4 bases from J, the gap between germline ends came to 13 bases. Per germline, CDR1 SGHRS and CDR2 YFSETQ. This CDR3 has 15 residues. CDR3 amino acids: CASSLTGTPPDTQYF. CDR3 bases: TGCGCCAGCAGCTTGACAGGAACCCCACCAGATACGCAGTATTTT.

The chain links TRBV3-1 (or the pseudogene TRBV3-2) to TRBJ2-1; TRBD2 agrees at 7 bases. J lost 3 bases, V lost 4 bases, and 3 bases had no gene match. Germline assignment: CDR1 LGHDT and CDR2 YNNKEL (reference sequence). This CDR3 is built from 14 residues. CDR3 nucleotides: TGTGCCAGCAGCCCCGGGACTAACTACAATGAGCAGTTCTTC. The encoded protein is CASSPGTNYNEQFF.

The chain is built from TRBV7-2 and TRBJ1-3; D not resolved. Trimming pared 5 bases from V and 3 bases from J, leaving 14 bases between. There are 15 residues in the CDR3. Germline CDR1 and CDR2: SGHTA and FQGNSA. The CDR3 here is CASSLGRVFGNTIYF. CDR3 DNA: TGTGCCAGCAGCCTAGGCCGGGTGTTTGGAAACACCATATATTTT.

V gene TRBV21-1 combines with J gene TRBJ2-7; TRBD2 was called by the table and not checked on the DNA. TRBV21-1 is reported as a pseudogene. This CDR3 is 15 amino acids long. DNA for the CDR3: TGTGCCAGCAGCAAACGAATAGCGGGAGCCTACGAGCAGTACGTC. Protein sequence: CASSKRIAGAYEQYV.

The chain combines TRBV19 with TRBJ1-2; D not certain. The CDR3 loop spans 14 amino acids. Germline CDR1 reads LNHDA; CDR2 reads SQIVND (reference sequence). V was clipped by 3 bases and J by 3 bases, with 11 bases between them. The CDR3 protein is CASSMVGGDYGYTF. In DNA form, the CDR3 reads TGTGCCAGTAGTATGGTCGGTGGAGACTATGGCTACACCTTC.

This clone has more than one count but fewer than ten. The chain uses TRBV2 and TRBJ1-5, with 7 bases lining up with TRBD1. Per germline, CDR1 SNHLY and CDR2 FYNNEI. This CDR3 is built from 15 residues. V gave up 10 bases and J gave up 2 bases; unmatched junction bases: 11. The chain's CDR3 is CATTATDRGNQPQHF. CDR3 DNA sequence: TGTGCCACCACTGCTACCGACAGGGGCAATCAGCCCCAGCATTTT.

CDR3 sequence: CASSGLSGSYIQYF. The CDR3 DNA reads TGTGCCAGTAGTGGACTGAGCGGGAGTTACATTCAGTACTTC. The chain carries TRBV19 and TRBJ2-4; TRBD2 matches at 8 bases. Germline V lookup: CDR1 LNHDA, CDR2 SQIVND (reference sequence). The CDR3 runs 14 residues. Trimming cost V 5 bases and J 8 bases; bases outside gene matches: 8.

The V call is TRBV6-5, the J call TRBJ1-6; 10 bases fit TRBD1. Germline V gene lookup returns CDR1 MNHEY and CDR2 SVGAGI. This CDR3 contains 14 residues. Trimming cost V 6 bases and J 9 bases; bases outside gene matches: 5. CDR3 nucleotide sequence: TGTGCCAGCAGAGGGGGACAGGGGAGTTCACCCCTCCACTTT. Translation: CASRGGQGSSPLHF.

A remark on this clone: A read error may be the cause here, since a much bigger clone is one base away. The chain joins TRBV7-2 to TRBJ2-1; TRBD2 agrees at 11 bases. Germline CDR1 and CDR2: SGHTA and FQGNSA. CDR3 length: 16 amino acids. The trim removed 2 bases at V and 4 bases at J, leaving 4 bases unmatched. CDR3 bases: TGTGCCAGCAGCTTAAGGGGACTAGCGGCTTACAATGAGCAGTTCTTC. Protein product: CASSLRGLAAYNEQFF.

This clone was counted a single time. The chain combines TRBV9 with TRBJ2-5; TRBD1 is a possible D gene (7 bases). This CDR3 spans 16 amino acids. V gave up 4 bases and J gave up 5 bases, with 21 bases separating them. The germline V gene has CDR1 SGDLS and CDR2 YYNGEE. The CDR3, as DNA: TGTGCCAGCAGCCCAGGGGGGCCCGGGTTTGTGGAGACCCAGTACTTC. This gives the protein CASSPGGPGFVETQYF.

This chain joins TRBV19 and TRBJ1-1; a weak D match, TRBD1 (5 bases). Germline CDR1 reads LNHDA; CDR2 reads SQIVND (reference sequence). This CDR3 contains 17 residues. V shed 0 bases and J shed 3 bases, with 17 bases lying between them. The DNA of the CDR3 is TGTGCCAGTAGTATAGATTTGGAGCCAGGGAAGGACACTGAAGCTTTCTTT. This encodes CASSIDLEPGKDTEAFF.